Listed here are 27 T cell receptor beta chains from one sample, sequenced in a study of blood T cell repertoires in COVID-19. Data came from immunoSEQ multiplex PCR; TCRdb stores just in-frame clones and leaves some out. The data show some 70,000 clones, approximately 79% seen once. The sequencing input was peripheral blood. These TCRs come from a man between 60 and 75 years old with acute or convalescent COVID-19.

This chain uses TRBV4-2 with TRBJ1-1; D not certain. CDR3 length: 13 amino acids. The V end lost 5 bases, the J end lost 0 bases, and 7 bases lay between the germline ends. CDR1 is LGHNA and CDR2 is YNFKEQ in the germline V gene. The DNA of the CDR3 is TGTGCCAGCAGCGTCCAGATGAACACTGAAGCTTTCTTT. This gives the protein CASSVQMNTEAFF.

This chain connects TRBV27 to TRBJ1-1; 10 nucleotides align to TRBD1. The germline CDR1 and CDR2 sequences are MNHEY and SMNVEV (reference sequence). Trimming cost V 2 bases and J 1 base; bases outside gene matches: 7. The CDR3 spans 17 residues. CDR3 protein: CASSLAGTGARNTEAFF. As DNA, the CDR3 is TGTGCCAGCAGTTTAGCCGGGACAGGGGCCCGGAACACTGAAGCTTTCTTT.

V gene TRBV10-2 combines with J gene TRBJ1-4; no clear D gene. V was clipped by 2 bases and J by 10 bases, with 5 bases between them. From germline, CDR1 is WSHSY and CDR2 SAAADI. The CDR3 extends over 11 amino acids. The chain's CDR3 is CASSEVGKLFF. The CDR3 DNA is TGCGCCAGCAGTGAGGTCGGAAAACTGTTTTTT.

The table lists this clone with a count of one. V and J are TRBV29-1 and TRBJ2-1; 11 positions agree with TRBD1. Germline assignment: CDR1 SQVTM and CDR2 ANQGSEA. The CDR3 has 14 residues. V gave up 6 bases and J gave up 7 bases; unmatched junction bases: 8. The CDR3 DNA sequence: TGCAGCGTCCCGGGACAGGGGGATAGAAATGAGCAGTTCTTC. Its protein product is CSVPGQGDRNEQFF.

This clone was seen a handful of times. The chain recombines TRBV5-1 with TRBJ2-6; 8 bases align to TRBD1. This CDR3 has 17 residues. Germline trimming cut 4 bases from V and 0 bases from J; bases unmatched to any gene: 6. Germline V gene sequence: CDR1 SGHRS, CDR2 YFSETQ. The CDR3 DNA is TGCGCCAGCAGCCGACAGGGGACCCGCTCTGGGGCCAACGTCCTGACTTTC. Residues: CASSRQGTRSGANVLTF.

The chain combines TRBV4-3 with TRBJ1-2; possibly TRBD1 for D (6 bases). Germline V gives CDR1 LGHNA, CDR2 YSLEER. V was pared by 5 bases and J by 0 bases, with 16 bases between. The CDR3 consists of 16 residues. CDR3 region: CASSAQTGLANYGYTF. The CDR3 nucleotides are TGCGCCAGCAGCGCCCAAACAGGGTTAGCTAACTATGGCTACACCTTC.

This clone was picked up a small number of times. The V gene is TRBV7-8, the J gene TRBJ2-1; 14 bases are shared with TRBD2. Germline values: CDR1 SGHVS, CDR2 FQNEAQ. V shed 5 bases, J shed 3 bases, and the junction held 3 bases outside the gene matches. The CDR3 runs 16 residues. The CDR3 spells CASSRLAGGNYNEQFF. For the CDR3, the DNA is TGTGCCAGCAGCCGACTAGCGGGGGGGAACTACAATGAGCAGTTCTTC.

This clone was picked up one time. The chain couples TRBV29-1 to TRBJ1-1; 7 positions agree with TRBD1. The CDR3 length is 12 residues. J lost 4 bases, V lost 4 bases, and 3 bases had no gene match. Germline V gives CDR1 SQVTM, CDR2 ANQGSEA. Here the CDR3 reads CSVVTGTTEAFF. CDR3 in DNA: TGCAGCGTTGTGACAGGGACCACTGAAGCTTTCTTT.

V is TRBV7-9 and J is TRBJ1-4; D not resolved. V shed 5 bases and J shed 7 bases, with 5 bases lying between them. The CDR3 is 11 amino acids. Germline CDR1 SEHNR, CDR2 FQNEAQ (reference sequence). CDR3 nucleotides: TGTGCCAGCAGCGCGGGTGAAAAACTGTTTTTT. It yields the protein CASSAGEKLFF.

V is TRBV16 and J is TRBJ1-1, with 7 bases lining up with TRBD1. The CDR3 loop spans 14 amino acids. With 4 bases clipped from V and 8 bases from J, the junction kept 10 bases outside the gene matches. Germline CDR1 reads KGHSY; CDR2 reads FQNENV. The CDR3 region is CASSRRQGQREAFF. CDR3 sequence (DNA): TGTGCCAGCAGCCGCCGACAGGGACAGCGCGAAGCTTTCTTT.

The chain links TRBV15 to TRBJ2-7; 7 bases match TRBD1. Per the germline V gene, CDR1 is LNHNV and CDR2 is YYDKDF (reference sequence). This CDR3 has 14 residues. V lost 5 bases to trimming and J lost 1 base; unmatched junction nucleotides: 5. CDR3 residues: CATSERTGSYEQYF. For the CDR3, the DNA is TGTGCCACCAGCGAGAGGACAGGTTCCTACGAGCAGTACTTC.

The V call is TRBV6-5, the J call TRBJ1-5; D gene ambiguous. The CDR3 runs to 15 residues. In germline, CDR1 is MNHEY, CDR2 SVGAGI. V was pared by 0 bases and J by 0 bases, with 6 bases between. CDR3 region: CASSYSGTSNQPQHF. The DNA for the CDR3 is TGTGCCAGCAGTTACTCGGGCACTAGCAATCAGCCCCAGCATTTT.

This rearrangement joins TRBV18 to TRBJ2-5; possibly TRBD1 for D (5 bases). This CDR3 has 16 residues. CDR1 KGHSH and CDR2 LQKENI come from the germline V gene. The ends were cut back, 6 bases at V and 2 bases at J, with 19 bases in the middle. The CDR3 DNA sequence: TGTGCCAGCTCCGCCTCTGACAGAGTTCCTCAAGAGACCCAGTACTTC. It codes for CASSASDRVPQETQYF.

The rearrangement links TRBV28 to TRBJ1-2; 10 nucleotides agree with TRBD1. There are 17 residues in the CDR3. The germline V gene has CDR1 MDHEN and CDR2 SYDVKM. V shed 2 bases and J 4 bases; nucleotides not matched to a gene: 10. The CDR3 bases are TGTGCCAGCAGTTTAATGTGGACAGGGGGACCAATCTATGGCTACACCTTC. It specifies CASSLMWTGGPIYGYTF.

V gene TRBV7-2 combines with J gene TRBJ1-1, with no clear D. Germline V lookup: CDR1 SGHTA, CDR2 FQGNSA. Trimming removed 1 base at V and 1 base at J, with 10 bases between. This CDR3 spans 15 amino acids. The CDR3 loop is CASSLGKAGNTEAFF. The CDR3 nucleotides read TGTGCCAGCAGCTTAGGAAAGGCAGGGAACACTGAAGCTTTCTTT.

V is TRBV19 and J is TRBJ2-5; 7 bases fit TRBD2. The junction had 4 bases not matched to a gene; V was cut back by 4 bases and J by 5 bases. This CDR3 is built from 13 residues. Germline V gives CDR1 LNHDA, CDR2 SQIVND (reference sequence). CDR3 DNA: TGTGCCAGTAGTAAAAGCGGGGCTGAGACCCAGTACTTC. Its translation is CASSKSGAETQYF.

The V and J genes are TRBV3-1 (or the pseudogene TRBV3-2) and TRBJ2-7; D unresolved. The V end was cut by 4 bases, the J end by 7 bases, with 17 bases between. This CDR3 has 14 residues. Germline values: CDR1 LGHDT, CDR2 YNNKEL (reference sequence). CDR3 protein: CASSLSTLPSEQYF. Here the CDR3 DNA reads TGTGCCAGCAGCCTTTCGACACTTCCCTCAGAGCAGTACTTC.

The chain is built from TRBV19 and TRBJ2-7, with TRBD1 matching 10 bases. Germline V gene sequence: CDR1 LNHDA, CDR2 SQIVND (reference sequence). Losses at the gene ends were 5 bases for V and 4 bases for J; bases not matched to a gene: 8. The length of the CDR3 is 15 residues. The CDR3 bases are TGTGCCAGTAGTTGGTCCGGGACAGGGGCATACGAGCAGTACTTC. Translation gives CASSWSGTGAYEQYF.

This clone has a single count. The chain combines TRBV12-3 or TRBV12-4 with TRBJ1-1, with D unclear. The ends were cut back, 2 bases at V and 5 bases at J, with 3 bases in the middle. The CDR3 totals 11 residues. Written as DNA, the CDR3 is TGTGCCAGCAGTTTACAAACTGAAGCTTTCTTT. This translates into CASSLQTEAFF.

The chain is built from TRBV5-1 and TRBJ2-3; perhaps TRBD2 as D (5 bases). The CDR3 covers 15 residues. V was trimmed by 0 bases and J by 6 bases, leaving 14 bases between them. From germline, CDR1 is SGHRS and CDR2 YFSETQ. Here the CDR3 DNA reads TGCGCCAGCAGCTTGGACCCATCTAGCTCGGATACGCAGTATTTT. Protein sequence: CASSLDPSSSDTQYF.

The V and J genes are TRBV3-1 (or the pseudogene TRBV3-2) and TRBJ1-6; maybe TRBD1 (5 bases). V lost 0 bases to trimming and J lost 8 bases, with 11 bases between them. Per germline, CDR1 LGHDT and CDR2 YNNKEL (reference sequence). The CDR3 sequence is 15 residues long. This chain's CDR3 is CASSQDQGSYSPLHF. CDR3 bases: TGTGCCAGCAGCCAAGACCAGGGCAGCTATTCACCCCTCCACTTT.

The chain joins TRBV19 to TRBJ1-2; no clear D gene. This CDR3 contains 12 residues. CDR1 is LNHDA, CDR2 SQIVND, per germline (reference sequence). Trimming left V 10 bases short and J 5 bases short, with 14 bases between. As DNA, the CDR3 is TGTGCCACCAGCCTCGGGAATTATGGCTACACCTTC. Translated: CATSLGNYGYTF.

The gene calls are TRBV5-8 and TRBJ1-3; 12 nucleotides line up with TRBD1. The V gene end was trimmed by 5 bases and the J gene end by 6 bases; junction bases not matched to a gene: 6. The CDR3 contains 15 residues. CDR1 is SGHTS, CDR2 YDEGEE, per germline. The CDR3 sequence is CASSTGTGGENTIYF. CDR3 DNA: TGTGCCAGCAGTACCGGGACAGGGGGCGAAAACACCATATATTTT.

The chain couples TRBV5-5 to TRBJ2-5, with 16 positions matching TRBD2. The CDR3 loop spans 19 amino acids. The germline V gene encodes CDR1 SGHKS and CDR2 YYEKEE (reference sequence). After removal of 2 bases from V and 1 base from J, the junction contained 8 bases not matched to a gene. CDR3 sequence: CASSLSPGLAGGIQETQYF. The CDR3 coding sequence is TGTGCCAGCAGCTTAAGTCCGGGACTAGCGGGGGGGATCCAAGAGACCCAGTACTTC.

V gene TRBV21-1 combines with J gene TRBJ1-3; no DNA check was done on the table's D call, TRBD1. TRBV21-1 corresponds to a pseudogene. This CDR3 region has 17 residues. Here the CDR3 reads CASSPNRKDSSGNTIYF. The CDR3 DNA reads TGTGCCAGCAGCCCAAATAGAAAGGACAGCTCTGGAAACACCATATATTTT.

The chain links TRBV7-8 to TRBJ1-4; TRBD1 matches at 10 bases. CDR1 is SGHVS, CDR2 FQNEAQ, per germline. This CDR3 contains 17 residues. Trimming at V came to 2 bases and at J to 8 bases, leaving 11 bases not matched to a gene. The CDR3 is CASSLKPLDRGREKLFF. CDR3 DNA: TGTGCCAGCAGCTTAAAACCCCTCGACAGGGGGCGGGAAAAACTGTTTTTT. The variable domain in full, with the rest retrieved from reference TRBV7-8 and TRBJ1-4, is GAGVSQSPRYKVAKRGQDVALRCDPISGHVSLFWYQQALGQGPEFLTYFQNEAQLDKSGLPSDRFFAERPEGSVSTLKIQRTQQEDSAVYLCASSLKPLDRGREKLFFGSGTQLSVL.

The chain uses TRBV7-6 and TRBJ2-7; a weak D match, TRBD2 (6 bases). In germline, CDR1 is SGHVS, CDR2 FNYEAQ. V was clipped by 8 bases and J by 6 bases, with 14 bases between them. The CDR3 contains 12 residues. The DNA of the CDR3 is TGTGCCAGCCAATCTGAGGGAGGCGAGCAGTACTTC. Its translation is CASQSEGGEQYF.